These 8 T cell receptor beta chains share one sample of origin, sequenced in a study of shared clonotypes between healthy human individuals. Sequencing used immunoSEQ multiplex PCR; TCRdb keeps in-frame clones, though not all of them. Of about 2 million clones in the sample, approximately 94% are singletons; the top ten hold 0.85% to 1.3%. Positively selected for CCR7, the CD45RO-negative cells used as naive CD8 cells excluded terminally differentiated effector memory CD45RA+ cells. Sequences were obtained from naive CD8+ T cells sorted from blood. The receptors originated from a man younger than 35 in good health.

The table lists this clone with a count of one. The chain carries TRBV4-3 and TRBJ2-1; TRBD2 matches at 9 bases. The CDR3 is 17 amino acids. Trimming at V came to 4 bases and at J to 5 bases, leaving 12 bases not matched to a gene. Germline assignment: CDR1 LGHNA and CDR2 YSLEER. Here the CDR3 DNA reads TGCGCCAGCAGCCGAGCCTTTAGCGGGAGTGGTGACAATGAGCAGTTCTTC. It specifies CASSRAFSGSGDNEQFF.

V usage is TRBV7-6 and J usage is TRBJ2-2, with TRBD2 matching over 14 bases. This CDR3 has 18 amino acids. Germline-derived CDR1 and CDR2 are SGHVS and FNYEAQ. V lost 5 bases, J lost 4 bases, and 9 bases stayed unmatched. The CDR3 here is CASSLGLAGASITGELFF. CDR3 nucleotide sequence: TGTGCCAGCAGCCTGGGACTAGCGGGGGCCTCGATCACCGGGGAGCTGTTTTTT.

V and J are TRBV29-1 and TRBJ1-1; D unclear. This CDR3 is 11 amino acids long. The germline V gene encodes CDR1 SQVTM and CDR2 ANQGSEA. Trimming cost V 7 bases and J 3 bases, with 9 bases left between them. CDR3 sequence reads: CSARKDTEAFF. CDR3 in DNA: TGCAGCGCCCGGAAAGACACTGAAGCTTTCTTT.

The chain has TRBV4-1 and TRBJ2-7, with D hard to call. Trimming took off 0 bases at V and 3 bases at J, with 6 bases between the two ends. Germline CDR1 is MGHRA and CDR2 is YSYEKL. The CDR3 sequence is 13 residues long. CDR3 bases: TGCGCCAGCAGCCAAGAGGCCGGCTACGAGCAGTACTTC. The encoded protein is CASSQEAGYEQYF.

This clone was detected once. Additional DNA sequences in this sample encode the identical CDR3. The J gene is TRBJ2-7, the V gene TRBV9; D not resolved. Germline values: CDR1 SGDLS, CDR2 YYNGEE. The CDR3 runs 13 residues. V dropped 0 bases and J dropped 3 bases, with 7 bases sitting between them. This CDR3 reads CASSVDRDYEQYF. CDR3 DNA sequence: TGTGCCAGCAGCGTAGATAGAGACTACGAGCAGTACTTC. The full variable domain, rest sourced from reference TRBV9 and TRBJ2-7, is DSGVTQTPKHLITATGQRVTLRCSPRSGDLSVYWYQQSLDQGLQFLIQYYNGEERAKGNILERFSAQQFPDLHSELNLSSLELGDSALYFCASSVDRDYEQYFGPGTRLTVT.

This clone was recorded once. The chain couples TRBV6-5 to TRBJ2-7, with a possible D match to TRBD1 (6 bases). Per the germline V gene, CDR1 is MNHEY and CDR2 is SVGAGI. The germline V and J ends were trimmed by 2 bases and 0 bases, with 14 bases remaining between them. The CDR3 is made up of 16 amino acids. The CDR3 nucleotides are TGTGCCAGCAGTTACGGGGAGACAGGAAACTCCTACGAGCAGTACTTC. This sequence encodes CASSYGETGNSYEQYF.

The genes are TRBV4-1 and TRBJ2-5; possible D gene TRBD2, 7 bases. With 2 bases removed from V and 2 bases from J, the gap between germline ends came to 15 bases. CDR3 size: 16 residues. CDR1 is MGHRA, CDR2 YSYEKL, per germline. The DNA of the CDR3 is TGCGCCAGCAGCCAACTCGGCGGGGGCAGTCAAGAGACCCAGTACTTC. It is translated as CASSQLGGGSQETQYF.

The V gene is TRBV11-2, the J gene TRBJ2-7; tentatively, D is TRBD1 (5 bases). The V end was cut by 1 base, the J end by 3 bases, with 19 bases between. The CDR3 covers 17 residues. Germline loops: CDR1 SGHAT, CDR2 FQNNGV. CDR3 nucleotide sequence: TGTGCCAGCAGCTTAGGCCCCGAAACAGGCCCACGCTACGAGCAGTACTTC. Amino acid sequence: CASSLGPETGPRYEQYF.